This paragraph reports one T cell receptor beta chain. Its antigen is currently unknown. No infections or other immune events were documented during collection. The CDR3 runs to 13 residues. V lost 5 bases and J 7 bases, leaving 12 bases between the germline ends. CDR1 and CDR2 (germline): SGHTA, FQGNSA. The repertoire was sequenced with immunoSEQ multiplex PCR; TCRdb's copy has only in-frame clones and lacks some. Among some 100,000 clones listed, approximately 90% were seen once. This entry comes from a study of identifying expanded T cells in peripheral blood. Study outcomes and limitations: Clone count variance between roughly 2-week samples rose with total template count.

V gene TRBV7-2 combines with J gene TRBJ2-1; tentative D call: TRBD1 (6 bases). Material for sequencing was blood. This clonotype was sampled from a person aged 18 to 69 in good health. Here the CDR3 reads CASSGGQTNEQFF. The CDR3 nucleotides read TGTGCCAGCAGCGGAGGACAGACAAATGAGCAGTTCTTC.